This record concerns one T cell receptor beta chain sequence. What it binds is not known. This sample was included in a study of T cell responses to AZD1222 COVID-19 vaccine. Study findings and constraints: Repertoires in all cases were sampled only once the peak T cell response had passed. Breadth and depth of Spike-specific TCRs rose after two AZD1222 doses.

The analysis combined second doses at about 4 or about 12 weeks. V was cut by 6 bases and J by 8 bases, with 16 bases left in between. The germline V gene encodes CDR1 KGHSH and CDR2 LQKENI. This CDR3 spans 13 amino acids. TCRdb's table, derived via immunoSEQ multiplex PCR, lists solely in-frame clones and lacks some. The profile shows about 130,000 clones, approximately 85% of them singletons. This receptor was taken from an adult who received the AZD1222 COVID-19 vaccine. The sequenced sample was peripheral blood, obtained 28 days after the second AZD1222 dose. This chain uses TRBV18 with TRBJ1-2; D gene unclear. The CDR3 sequence is CASSSGPLEGYTF. The CDR3, as DNA: TGTGCCAGCTCTTCCGGGCCCTTGGAGGGCTACACCTTC.